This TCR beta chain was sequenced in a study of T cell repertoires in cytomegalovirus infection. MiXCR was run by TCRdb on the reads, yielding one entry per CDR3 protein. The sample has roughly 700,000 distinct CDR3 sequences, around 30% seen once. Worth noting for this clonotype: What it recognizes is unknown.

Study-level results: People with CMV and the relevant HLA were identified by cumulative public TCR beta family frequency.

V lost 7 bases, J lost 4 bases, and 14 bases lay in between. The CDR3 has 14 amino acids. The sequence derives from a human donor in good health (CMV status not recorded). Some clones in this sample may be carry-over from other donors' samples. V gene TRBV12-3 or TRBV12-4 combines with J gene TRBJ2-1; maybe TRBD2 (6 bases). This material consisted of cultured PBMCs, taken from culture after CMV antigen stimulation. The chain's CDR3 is CASTRLGSYNEQFF. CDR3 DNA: TGTGCCAGCACCAGACTAGGATCTTACAATGAGCAGTTCTTC.